The sequence of this TCR beta chain was determined in a study of blood T cell repertoires in COVID-19. Looking at the study overall: From the United States, Italy and Spain came samples of acute and convalescent COVID-19. PBMCs, B-cell-depleted T cells, or T cells were the source of the cDNA or gDNA that made up the material.

As processed by the authors: Scientists estimated how many nucleated cells there were by amplifying reference gene primers. Data came from immunoSEQ multiplex PCR; TCRdb stores just in-frame clones and leaves some out. The DNA was the basis for D and trimming; V, J and clone size are from that table. The sample lists 95,000 to 150,000 clones, around 85% occurring once. V was clipped by 4 bases and J by 3 bases; unmatched bases: 6. From germline, CDR1 is KGHDR and CDR2 SFDVKD. CDR3 length equals 17 residues. This receptor was obtained from a man between 60 and 75 years old with acute or convalescent COVID-19. Sequencing was carried out using peripheral blood. This rearrangement joins TRBV24-1 to TRBJ2-3, with 13 bases lining up with TRBD2. The CDR3 region is CATSDALAGGRTDTQYF. CDR3 DNA: TGTGCCACCAGTGACGCACTAGCGGGAGGGCGTACAGATACGCAGTATTTT.